The present entry profiles one TCR beta chain with its context. Its matching antigen is unknown. The entry originates in a study of graft-versus-host responses after intestinal transplantation. For the study at large: Following induction with anti-thymocyte globulin, all recipients were given tacrolimus and steroids for approximately three years. Study-level findings and limits: Subjects displaying graft-donor T cell macrochimerism possessed elevated graft-versus-host to host-versus-graft clonal ratios inside allografts. GvH clones surfaced in recipient marrow, some emerging earlier in ileum or blood.

Method: immunoSEQ multiplex PCR; TCRdb's copy keeps in-frame clones and lacks some. The table lists roughly 85,000 clones, 80% to 95% of them singletons. Germline V gene sequence: CDR1 SGHAT, CDR2 FQNNGV. This CDR3 comprises 18 residues. Trimming cost V 2 bases and J 4 bases, with 21 bases left between them. The chain combines TRBV11-2 with TRBJ2-1, with a weak D call TRBD2 (7 bases). The sample here was unstimulated CD8+ T cells sorted from spleen or lymph node cells, taken before transplant. This sequence originates from a human donor who was the organ donor for an intestinal transplant. The CDR3 sequence: CASSLPARGPEGYNEQFF. In nucleotides, the CDR3 is TGTGCCAGCAGCTTACCTGCGCGGGGGCCGGAGGGTTACAATGAGCAGTTCTTC.